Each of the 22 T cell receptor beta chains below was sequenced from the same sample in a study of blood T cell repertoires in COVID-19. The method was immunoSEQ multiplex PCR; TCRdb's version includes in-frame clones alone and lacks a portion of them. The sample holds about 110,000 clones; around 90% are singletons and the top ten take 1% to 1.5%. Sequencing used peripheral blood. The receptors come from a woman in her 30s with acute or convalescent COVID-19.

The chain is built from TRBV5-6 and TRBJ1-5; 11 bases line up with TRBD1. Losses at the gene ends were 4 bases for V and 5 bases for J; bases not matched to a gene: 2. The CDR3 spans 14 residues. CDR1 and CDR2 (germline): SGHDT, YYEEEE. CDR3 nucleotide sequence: TGTGCCAGCAGCAGGACAGGGGGCGATCAGCCCCAGCATTTT. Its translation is CASSRTGGDQPQHF.

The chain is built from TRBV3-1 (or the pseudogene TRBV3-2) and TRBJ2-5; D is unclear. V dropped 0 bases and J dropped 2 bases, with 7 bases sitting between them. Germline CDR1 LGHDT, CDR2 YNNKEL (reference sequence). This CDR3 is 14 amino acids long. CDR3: CASSQEPQQETQYF. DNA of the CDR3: TGTGCCAGCAGCCAAGAACCACAACAAGAGACCCAGTACTTC.

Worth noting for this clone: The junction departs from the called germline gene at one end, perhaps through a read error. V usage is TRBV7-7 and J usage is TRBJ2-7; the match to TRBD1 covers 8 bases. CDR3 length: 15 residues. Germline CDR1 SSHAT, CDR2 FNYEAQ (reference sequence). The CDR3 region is CASSLRQGPLYEQYF. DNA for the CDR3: TGTGCTAGCAGCCTCCGACAGGGGCCCCTCTACGAGCAGTACTTC.

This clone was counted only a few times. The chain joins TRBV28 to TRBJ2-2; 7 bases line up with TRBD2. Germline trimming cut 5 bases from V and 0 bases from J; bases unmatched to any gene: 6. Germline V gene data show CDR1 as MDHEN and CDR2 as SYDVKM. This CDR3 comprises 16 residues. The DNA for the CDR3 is TGTGCCAGCAGTCCTCCTAGCGGAACGAACACCGGGGAGCTGTTTTTT. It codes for CASSPPSGTNTGELFF. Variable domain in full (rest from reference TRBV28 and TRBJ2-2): DVKVTQSSRYLVKRTGEKVFLECVQDMDHENMFWYRQDPGLGLRLIYFSYDVKMKEKGDIPEGYSVSREKKERFSLILESASTNQTSMYLCASSPPSGTNTGELFFGEGSRLTVL.

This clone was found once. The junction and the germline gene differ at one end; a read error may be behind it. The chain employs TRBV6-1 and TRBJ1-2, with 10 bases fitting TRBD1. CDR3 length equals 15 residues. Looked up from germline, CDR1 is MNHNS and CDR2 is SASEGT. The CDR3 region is CASREGQGVNYGYTF. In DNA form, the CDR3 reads TGTGCCAGCAGGGAAGGACAGGGGGTTAACTATGGCTACACCTTC.

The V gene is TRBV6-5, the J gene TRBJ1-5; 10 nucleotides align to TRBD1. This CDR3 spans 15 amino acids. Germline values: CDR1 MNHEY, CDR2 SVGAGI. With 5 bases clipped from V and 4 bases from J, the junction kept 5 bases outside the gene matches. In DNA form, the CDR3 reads TGTGCCAGCAGTCGGGGGGGACAGGGGAATCAGCCCCAGCATTTT. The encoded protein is CASSRGGQGNQPQHF.

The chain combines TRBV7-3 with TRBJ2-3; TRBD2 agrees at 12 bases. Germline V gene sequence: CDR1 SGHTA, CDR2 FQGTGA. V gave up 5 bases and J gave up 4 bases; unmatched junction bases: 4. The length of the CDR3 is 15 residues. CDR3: CASSPTSGRSDTQYF. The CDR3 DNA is TGTGCCAGCAGCCCAACTAGCGGGAGGTCAGATACGCAGTATTTT.

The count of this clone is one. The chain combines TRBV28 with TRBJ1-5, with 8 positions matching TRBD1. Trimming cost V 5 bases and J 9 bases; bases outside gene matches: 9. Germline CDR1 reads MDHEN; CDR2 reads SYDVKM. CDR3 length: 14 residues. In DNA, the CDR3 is TGTGCCAGCAGTCCCGGACAGGGAAGAAGGCCCCAGCATTTT. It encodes CASSPGQGRRPQHF. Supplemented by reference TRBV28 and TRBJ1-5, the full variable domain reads DVKVTQSSRYLVKRTGEKVFLECVQDMDHENMFWYRQDPGLGLRLIYFSYDVKMKEKGDIPEGYSVSREKKERFSLILESASTNQTSMYLCASSPGQGRRPQHFGDGTRLSIL.

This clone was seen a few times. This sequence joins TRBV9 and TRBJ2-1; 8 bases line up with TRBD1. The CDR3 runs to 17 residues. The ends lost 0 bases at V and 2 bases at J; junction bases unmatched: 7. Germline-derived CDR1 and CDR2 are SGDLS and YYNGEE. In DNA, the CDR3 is TGTGCCAGCAGCGTAGGGGGTGGGACAGGACCCTACAATGAGCAGTTCTTC. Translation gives CASSVGGGTGPYNEQFF.

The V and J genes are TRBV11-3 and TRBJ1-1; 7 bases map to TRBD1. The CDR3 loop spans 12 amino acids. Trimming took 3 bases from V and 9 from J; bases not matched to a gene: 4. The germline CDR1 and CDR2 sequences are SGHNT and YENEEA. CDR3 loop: CASSFTTGQAFF. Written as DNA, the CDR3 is TGTGCCAGCAGCTTTACGACAGGGCAAGCTTTCTTT.

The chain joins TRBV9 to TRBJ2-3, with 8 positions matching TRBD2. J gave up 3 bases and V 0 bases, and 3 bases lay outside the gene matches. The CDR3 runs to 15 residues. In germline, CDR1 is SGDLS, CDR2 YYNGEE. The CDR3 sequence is CASSVGTGGTDTQYF. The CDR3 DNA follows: TGTGCCAGCAGCGTAGGTACGGGGGGGACAGATACGCAGTATTTT.

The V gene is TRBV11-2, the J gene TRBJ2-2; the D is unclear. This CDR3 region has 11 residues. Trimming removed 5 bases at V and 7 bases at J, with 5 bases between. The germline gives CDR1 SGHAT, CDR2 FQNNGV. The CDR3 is CASSPRGELFF. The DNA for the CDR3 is TGTGCCAGCAGCCCCCGCGGGGAGCTGTTTTTT.

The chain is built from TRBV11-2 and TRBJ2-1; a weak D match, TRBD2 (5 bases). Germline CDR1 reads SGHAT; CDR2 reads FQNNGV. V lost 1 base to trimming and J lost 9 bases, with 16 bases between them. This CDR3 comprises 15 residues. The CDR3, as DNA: TGTGCCAGCAGCTTAGGGTTCCCCCCGAGGGCTGAGCAGTTCTTC. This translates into CASSLGFPPRAEQFF.

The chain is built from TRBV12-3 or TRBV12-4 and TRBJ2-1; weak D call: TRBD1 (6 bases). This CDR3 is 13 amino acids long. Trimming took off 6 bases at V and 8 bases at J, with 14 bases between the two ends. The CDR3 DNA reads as TGTGCCAGCAGCCTGGGGGCTTTCGATGAGCAGTTCTTC. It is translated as CASSLGAFDEQFF.

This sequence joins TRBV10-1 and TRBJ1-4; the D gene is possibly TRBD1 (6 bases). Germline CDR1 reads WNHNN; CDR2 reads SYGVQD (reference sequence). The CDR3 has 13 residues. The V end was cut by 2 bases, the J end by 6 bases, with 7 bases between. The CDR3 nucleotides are TGCGCCAGCAGTGAGCACAGGGATGAAAAACTGTTTTTT. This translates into CASSEHRDEKLFF.

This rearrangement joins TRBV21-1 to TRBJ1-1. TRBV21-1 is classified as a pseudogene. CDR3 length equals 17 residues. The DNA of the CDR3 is TGTGCCAGCACCCCTTGGCGGGGGCGGCCATTGAACACTGAAGCTTTCTTT. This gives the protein CASTPWRGRPLNTEAFF.

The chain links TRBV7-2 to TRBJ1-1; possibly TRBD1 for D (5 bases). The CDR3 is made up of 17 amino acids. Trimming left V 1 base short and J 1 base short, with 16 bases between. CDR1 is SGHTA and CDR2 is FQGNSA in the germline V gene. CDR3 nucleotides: TGTGCCAGCAGCTTAGGGTCATCTCCGGGGGGGAACACTGAAGCTTTCTTT. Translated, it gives CASSLGSSPGGNTEAFF.

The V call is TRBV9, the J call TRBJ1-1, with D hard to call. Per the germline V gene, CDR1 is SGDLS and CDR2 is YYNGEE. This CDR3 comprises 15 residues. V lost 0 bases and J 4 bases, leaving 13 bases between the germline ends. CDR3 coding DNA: TGTGCCAGCAGCGTAGACCCGGGGTATGGCACTGAAGCTTTCTTT. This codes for CASSVDPGYGTEAFF.

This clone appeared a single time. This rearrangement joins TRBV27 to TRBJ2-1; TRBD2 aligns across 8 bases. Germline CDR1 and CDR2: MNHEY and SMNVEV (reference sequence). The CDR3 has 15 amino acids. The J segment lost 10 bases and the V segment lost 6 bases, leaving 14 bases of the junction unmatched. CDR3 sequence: CASSLSGKWGEEQFF. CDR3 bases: TGTGCCAGCAGCCTTAGCGGGAAGTGGGGGGAGGAGCAGTTCTTC.

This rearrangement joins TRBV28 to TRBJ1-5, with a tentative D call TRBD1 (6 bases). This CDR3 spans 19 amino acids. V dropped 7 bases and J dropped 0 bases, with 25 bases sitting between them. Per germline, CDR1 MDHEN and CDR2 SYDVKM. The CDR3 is CASNLDRRRGAYSNQPQHF. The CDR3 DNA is TGTGCCAGCAATCTAGACAGGCGTCGAGGGGCTTATAGCAATCAGCCCCAGCATTTT. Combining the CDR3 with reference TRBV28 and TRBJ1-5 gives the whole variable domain DVKVTQSSRYLVKRTGEKVFLECVQDMDHENMFWYRQDPGLGLRLIYFSYDVKMKEKGDIPEGYSVSREKKERFSLILESASTNQTSMYLCASNLDRRRGAYSNQPQHFGDGTRLSIL.

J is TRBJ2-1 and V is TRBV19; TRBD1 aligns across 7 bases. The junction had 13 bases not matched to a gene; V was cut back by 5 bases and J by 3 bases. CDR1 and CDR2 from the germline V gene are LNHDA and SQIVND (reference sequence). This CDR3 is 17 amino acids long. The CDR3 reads CASSPRPTGTIYNEQFF. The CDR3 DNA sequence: TGTGCCAGTAGTCCCCGCCCGACAGGGACAATCTACAATGAGCAGTTCTTC. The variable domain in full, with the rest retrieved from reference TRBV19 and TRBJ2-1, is DGGITQSPKYLFRKEGQNVTLSCEQNLNHDAMYWYRQDPGQGLRLIYYSQIVNDFQKGDIAEGYSVSREKKESFPLTVTSAQKNPTAFYLCASSPRPTGTIYNEQFFGPGTRLTVL.

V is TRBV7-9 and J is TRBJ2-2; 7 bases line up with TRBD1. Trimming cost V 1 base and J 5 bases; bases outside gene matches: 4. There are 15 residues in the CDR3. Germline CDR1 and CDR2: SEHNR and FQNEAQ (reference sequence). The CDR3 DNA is TGTGCCAGCAGCTTAGGACAGGGTAGGACCGGGGAGCTGTTTTTT. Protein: CASSLGQGRTGELFF.